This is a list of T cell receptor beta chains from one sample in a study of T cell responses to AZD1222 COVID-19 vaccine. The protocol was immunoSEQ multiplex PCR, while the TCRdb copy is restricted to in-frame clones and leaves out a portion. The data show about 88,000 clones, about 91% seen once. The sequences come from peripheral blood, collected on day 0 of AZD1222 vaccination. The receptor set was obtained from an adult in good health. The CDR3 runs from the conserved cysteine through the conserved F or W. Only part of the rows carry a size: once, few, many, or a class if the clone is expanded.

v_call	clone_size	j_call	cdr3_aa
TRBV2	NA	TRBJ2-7	CASSLEYEQYF
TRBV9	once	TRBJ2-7	CASSVGLQGAGGEQYF
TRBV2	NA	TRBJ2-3	CASSDVPSGNTDTQYF
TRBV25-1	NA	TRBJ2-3	CASSEIPDTHTDTQYF
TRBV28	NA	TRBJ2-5	CASSTTSRQETQYF
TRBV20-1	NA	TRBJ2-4	CSASRASVENIQYF
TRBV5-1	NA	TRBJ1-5	CASSLVPGQEAQPQHF
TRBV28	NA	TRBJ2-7	CASSLGSGSRYEQYF
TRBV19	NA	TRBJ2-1	CASVGQGANEQFF
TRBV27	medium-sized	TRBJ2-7	CASSTTVAWEQYF
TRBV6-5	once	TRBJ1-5	CASSPRQVYQPQHF
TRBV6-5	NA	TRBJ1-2	CASSSSGYGYTF
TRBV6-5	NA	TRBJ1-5	CASSSGARQPQHF
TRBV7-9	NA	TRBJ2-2	CASSPQGLSTGELFF
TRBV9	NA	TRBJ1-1	CASSAGRNTEAFF
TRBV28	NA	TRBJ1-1	CASSTEGTDTEAFF
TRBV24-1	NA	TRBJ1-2	CATSDGYGYTF
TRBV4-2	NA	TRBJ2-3	CASSQGGQYTDTQYF
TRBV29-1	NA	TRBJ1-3	CSVESSGNTIYF
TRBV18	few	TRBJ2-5	CASSPAQETQYF
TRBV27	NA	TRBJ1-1	CASSAQANTEAFF